A single sample gave rise to the 15 T cell receptor beta chains below, sequenced in a study of CD8+ T cells in alopecia areata. Treatment noted: oral pan-JAK inhibitor, 5-10 mg twice daily. RNA was isolated and reverse transcribed to cDNA, the sequencing template. The repertoire was sequenced with immunoSEQ multiplex PCR; TCRdb's copy has only in-frame clones and lacks some. The repertoire has 95,000 to 150,000 clones, about 50% of them found once; the top ten carry 0.46%. Sequences were derived from CD4+ T cells sorted from blood, sampled at week 4, from a patient treated with tofacitinib. These receptors were collected from a human donor with alopecia areata.

This clone was observed a single time. The rearrangement links TRBV18 to TRBJ1-6, with D possibly TRBD1 on 5 matching bases. Trimming took 3 bases from V and 8 from J, leaving 8 bases between them. CDR3 length: 13 amino acids. Germline lookup yields CDR1 KGHSH and CDR2 LQKENI. The CDR3 protein is CASSPKGDSPLHF. The CDR3 bases are TGTGCCAGCTCACCCAAAGGGGATTCACCCCTCCACTTT. Together with reference TRBV18 and TRBJ1-6, the CDR3 gives the full variable domain: NAGVMQNPRHLVRRRGQEARLRCSPMKGHSHVYWYRQLPEEGLKFMVYLQKENIIDESGMPKERFSAEFPKEGPSILRIQQVVRGDSAAYFCASSPKGDSPLHFGNGTRLTVT.

This clone was seen repeatedly, ten times or more. V and J are TRBV7-2 and TRBJ2-1, with TRBD2 matching 13 bases. The junction had 8 bases not matched to a gene; V was cut back by 2 bases and J by 10 bases. Germline V gene data show CDR1 as SGHTA and CDR2 as FQGNSA. The CDR3 runs to 16 residues. The CDR3 DNA sequence: TGTGCCAGCAGCTTATCAAGACTAGCGGGGGGTAAGGAGCAGTTCTTC. It yields the protein CASSLSRLAGGKEQFF.

This chain uses TRBV5-1 with TRBJ2-6; D ambiguous. The CDR3 totals 18 residues. V was pared by 0 bases and J by 3 bases, with 16 bases between. Germline V gene sequence: CDR1 SGHRS, CDR2 YFSETQ. Here the CDR3 DNA reads TGCGCCAGCAGCTTGGTGCTTGCCTCGAACTTTGGGGCCAACGTCCTGACTTTC. Translated, it gives CASSLVLASNFGANVLTF.

The rearrangement uses TRBV9 and TRBJ2-2, with a tentative D call TRBD1 (6 bases). The CDR3 totals 14 residues. V lost 4 bases, J lost 6 bases, and 13 bases lay in between. Germline V lookup: CDR1 SGDLS, CDR2 YYNGEE. CDR3 protein: CASSPRQAAGELFF. CDR3 sequence (DNA): TGTGCCAGCAGCCCTCGACAGGCGGCCGGGGAGCTGTTTTTT.

This clone was counted a few times. The junction departs from the called germline gene at one end, perhaps through a read error. The gene calls are TRBV2 and TRBJ2-7; no definite D call. This CDR3 region has 11 residues. Germline V gene sequence: CDR1 SNHLY, CDR2 FYNNEI. The CDR3 loop reads CASSAAVLKDF. The CDR3 DNA reads as TGTGCCAGCAGTGCTGCAGTCCTTAAGGACTTC.

The sample holds a few counts of this clone. The gene calls are TRBV7-6 and TRBJ1-3; D is uncertain. This CDR3 spans 14 amino acids. Trimming took off 1 base at V and 4 bases at J, with 8 bases between the two ends. Germline V gene sequence: CDR1 SGHVS, CDR2 FNYEAQ. CDR3 amino acids: CASSLELAGNTIYF. The CDR3 bases are TGTGCCAGCAGCTTAGAGTTAGCCGGAAACACCATATATTTT.

V usage is TRBV4-2 and J usage is TRBJ1-2; D remains unclear. The CDR3 is 9 residues long. From germline, CDR1 is LGHNA and CDR2 YNFKEQ. With 2 bases removed from V and 11 bases from J, the gap between germline ends came to 3 bases. CDR3 sequence (DNA): TGTGCCAGCAGCCAACCATACACCTTC. It yields the protein CASSQPYTF.

This clone has at least ten counts. J is TRBJ2-1 and V is TRBV29-1, with D maybe TRBD1 (8 bases). The CDR3 has 11 residues. V was clipped by 6 bases and J by 10 bases, with 13 bases between them. Germline V lookup: CDR1 SQVTM, CDR2 ANQGSEA. CDR3 sequence (DNA): TGCAGCGTGGGGGGGACAGGAGAGCAGTTCTTC. It encodes CSVGGTGEQFF.

This clone was found once. The rearrangement uses TRBV5-1 and TRBJ2-1, with no clear D. Germline V lookup: CDR1 SGHRS, CDR2 YFSETQ. Trimming took off 0 bases at V and 4 bases at J, with 8 bases between the two ends. The CDR3 is 14 amino acids. CDR3 loop: CASSLGSAYNEQFF. The CDR3 nucleotides read TGCGCCAGCAGCTTGGGGTCGGCTTACAATGAGCAGTTCTTC.

This clone was seen just once. This chain links TRBV29-1 with TRBJ1-4, with TRBD1 matching 7 bases. J lost 4 bases, V lost 7 bases, and 6 bases had no gene match. The CDR3 spans 13 residues. From germline, CDR1 is SQVTM and CDR2 ANQGSEA. The CDR3 bases are TGCAGCGCTTCGGGACAGCTTAATGAAAAACTGTTTTTT. It is translated as CSASGQLNEKLFF.

This clone was seen just once. The chain carries TRBV19 and TRBJ1-2, with 9 bases fitting TRBD1. CDR3 size: 16 residues. Germline loops: CDR1 LNHDA, CDR2 SQIVND (reference sequence). With 4 bases clipped from V and 8 bases from J, the junction kept 14 bases outside the gene matches. CDR3 DNA sequence: TGTGCCAGTAGTACGACAGGGGGACCTAATTCGTTCGGCTACACCTTC. This gives the protein CASSTTGGPNSFGYTF.

V usage is TRBV18 and J usage is TRBJ2-7; 7 bases are a match to TRBD2. The V and J ends lost 0 bases and 9 bases, in that order; junction bases with no gene match: 8. CDR1 and CDR2 from the germline V gene are KGHSH and LQKENI. The CDR3 is 14 amino acids. CDR3 in amino acids: CASSPPARDYGQYF. CDR3 nucleotide sequence: TGTGCCAGCTCACCACCGGCCAGGGACTATGGGCAGTACTTC.

This clone has a single count. V is TRBV30 and J is TRBJ2-2; possibly TRBD1 for D (6 bases). V was cut by 4 bases and J by 2 bases, with 11 bases left in between. CDR3 size: 14 residues. Germline loops: CDR1 GTSNPN, CDR2 SVGIG (reference sequence). The CDR3 nucleotides read TGTGCCTGGACGAGACAGGACAACACCGGGGAGCTGTTTTTT. Protein sequence: CAWTRQDNTGELFF.

This clone was seen only a few times. The chain links TRBV30 to TRBJ1-4; D is unresolved. The germline gives CDR1 GTSNPN, CDR2 SVGIG (reference sequence). Trimming shortened V by 4 bases and J by 0 bases, and 15 bases separated the two germline ends. The CDR3 loop spans 16 amino acids. CDR3 nucleotide sequence: TGTGCCTGGATGGCCGACGGCGCAACAACTAATGAAAAACTGTTTTTT. It is translated as CAWMADGATTNEKLFF.

This sequence joins TRBV13 and TRBJ2-4, with a possible D match to TRBD1 (8 bases). CDR3 length: 13 amino acids. Per germline, CDR1 PRHDT and CDR2 FYEKMQ (reference sequence). Deletions cut 6 bases from V and 7 bases from J, with 13 bases between. The CDR3 sequence is CASSDRGGNIQYF. As DNA, the CDR3 is TGTGCCAGCAGTGACAGGGGAGGGAACATTCAGTACTTC.